A selection of T cell receptor beta chains follows, all from one sample in a study of blood T cells in healthy people across ages. From the 5' RACE reads, TCRdb called clonotypes with MiXCR, one entry per CDR3 protein. The data contain around 1,000,000 distinct CDR3 sequences, approximately 25% of them singletons. A further study also used this sample, focusing on T cells of mothers and their children.

Sample: blood. Source of these receptors: a girl aged 2-9 years in good health. The CDR3 runs from the conserved cysteine through the conserved F or W. D genes are given only for firm matches. Rows may omit the clone size; those that give it use once, few, many or a size class.

v_gene	j_gene	len	abundance	d_gene	CDR3aa	CDR3nt
TRBV18	TRBJ2-7	13	-	-	CASSLVLEGEQYF	TGTGCCAGCTCACTAGTTTTGGAAGGCGAGCAGTACTTC
TRBV6-1	TRBJ2-1	12	-	-	CASSEMSKEQFF	TGTGCCAGCAGTGAAATGAGTAAGGAGCAGTTCTTC
TRBV28	TRBJ2-1	16	few	TRBD1	CASSEDREFFYNEQFF	TGTGCCAGCAGCGAAGACAGGGAATTCTTCTACAATGAGCAGTTCTTC
TRBV24-1	TRBJ1-2	15	-	TRBD1	CATSETDRDVDGYTF	TGTGCCACCAGTGAAACCGACAGGGACGTTGATGGCTACACCTTC
TRBV4-3	TRBJ1-2	14	few	TRBD1	CASSQGTGHYGYTF	TGCGCCAGCAGCCAAGGGACAGGGCACTATGGCTACACCTTC
TRBV13	TRBJ2-1	15	-	-	CASSFSLHSYNEQFF	TGTGCCAGCAGCTTCAGTCTACACTCCTACAATGAGCAGTTCTTC
TRBV12-5	TRBJ1-4	14	-	-	CASGEGNWNEKLFF	TGTGCTAGTGGCGAAGGCAACTGGAATGAAAAACTGTTTTTT
TRBV7-6	TRBJ2-7	17	-	-	CASSKSVQEHATYEQYF	TGTGCCAGCAGCAAATCAGTACAGGAACACGCAACCTACGAGCAGTACTTC
TRBV7-9	TRBJ2-3	14	-	-	CASSPTGTTDTQYF	TGTGCCAGCAGCCCTACCGGGACCACAGATACGCAGTATTTT
TRBV28	TRBJ1-1	12	-	-	CASSLSTSEAFF	TGTGCCAGCAGTTTATCCACGTCTGAAGCTTTCTTT
TRBV9	TRBJ2-1	16	many	TRBD1	CASSPPERQGGNEQFF	TGTGCCAGCAGCCCCCCAGAGAGACAGGGGGGCAATGAGCAGTTCTTC
TRBV28	TRBJ2-7	15	few	-	CASSSPSIRRYEQYF	TGTGCCAGCAGTTCCCCCTCAATCCGACGCTACGAGCAGTACTTC
TRBV6-6	TRBJ2-1	14	-	TRBD2	CASSYASGGPEQFF	TGTGCCAGCAGCTATGCTAGCGGGGGTCCTGAGCAGTTCTTC
TRBV10-3	TRBJ2-5	15	few	-	CAISDTRWGEETQYF	TGTGCCATCAGTGATACCCGGTGGGGAGAGGAGACCCAGTACTTC
TRBV7-9	TRBJ1-2	14	few	-	CASSPISVFYGYTF	TGTGCCAGCAGCCCAATCAGTGTTTTCTATGGCTACACCTTC
TRBV4-2	TRBJ2-5	17	-	TRBD2	CASSQDQSGRGQETQYF	TGTGCCAGCAGCCAAGATCAGAGCGGGAGAGGGCAAGAGACCCAGTACTTC
TRBV28	TRBJ2-1	10	few	-	CASQGQLQFF	TGTGCCAGCCAAGGACAGCTACAGTTCTTC
TRBV20-1	TRBJ2-7	14	-	-	CSARDRPSSYEQYF	TGCAGTGCTAGAGATCGTCCCAGCTCCTACGAGCAGTACTTC
TRBV12-3/TRBV12-4	TRBJ1-1	15	few	-	CASSSVGGRNTEAFF	TGTGCCAGCAGTAGTGTCGGGGGGCGAAACACTGAAGCTTTCTTT
TRBV6-5	TRBJ2-3	15	-	TRBD1	CASTARGLGTDTQYF	TGTGCCAGCACCGCAAGGGGGCTCGGCACAGATACGCAGTATTTT
TRBV20-1	TRBJ2-7	14	few	-	CSARDRGPADEQYF	TGCAGTGCTAGAGATAGGGGCCCTGCCGACGAGCAGTACTTC
TRBV5-6	TRBJ2-1	13	-	-	CASSRSRYNEQFF	TGTGCCAGCAGCAGGTCAAGGTACAATGAGCAGTTCTTC
TRBV29-1	TRBJ1-1	12	few	-	CSVVILNTEAFF	TGCAGCGTTGTGATTCTGAACACTGAAGCTTTCTTT
TRBV20-1	TRBJ2-7	14	-	TRBD2	CSASIGGSGYEQYF	TGCAGTGCTAGTATTGGCGGGAGTGGGTACGAGCAGTACTTC
TRBV24-1	TRBJ2-3	16	-	TRBD1	CATSEPTQGAEDTQYF	TGTGCCACCAGTGAGCCTACCCAGGGGGCGGAAGATACGCAGTATTTT
TRBV7-2	TRBJ1-3	16	-	-	CASSPGAGGPGNTIYF	TGTGCCAGCAGCCCGGGGGCCGGGGGTCCTGGAAACACCATATATTTT
TRBV24-1	TRBJ2-3	16	few	TRBD2	CATSDLRTSRTDTQYF	TGTGCCACCAGTGATTTGAGGACTAGCCGCACAGATACGCAGTATTTT
TRBV20-1	TRBJ2-1	14	few	TRBD2	CSARVTGGPLEQFF	TGCAGTGCTAGAGTCACGGGGGGGCCTCTTGAGCAGTTCTTC
TRBV7-7	TRBJ2-5	11	-	-	CASTPMETQYF	TGTGCTAGCACCCCTATGGAGACCCAGTACTTC
TRBV20-1	TRBJ1-5	16	-	-	CSARDPAAALGGPQHF	TGCAGTGCTAGAGATCCGGCGGCGGCATTGGGTGGGCCCCAGCATTTT
TRBV6-6	TRBJ2-5	16	-	-	CASSYSVVDSEETQYF	TGTGCCAGCAGTTACTCGGTTGTTGACAGCGAAGAGACCCAGTACTTC
TRBV7-9	TRBJ2-5	13	many	-	CASSLGLEETQYF	TGTGCTAGCAGCTTAGGACTTGAAGAGACCCAGTACTTC
TRBV5-1	TRBJ2-1	16	few	TRBD2	CASSLAGGRVHNEQFF	TGCGCCAGCAGCTTGGCCGGGGGGAGAGTGCACAATGAGCAGTTCTTC
TRBV4-1	TRBJ1-1	13	-	TRBD1	CASSTGGPAEAFF	TGCGCCAGCAGCACAGGGGGACCCGCTGAAGCTTTCTTT
TRBV7-2	TRBJ2-5	15	few	TRBD2	CASSPGGGAKTEQYF	TGTGCCAGCAGCCCGGGAGGAGGGGCCAAAACGGAGCAGTACTTC
TRBV6-4	TRBJ2-1	17	-	TRBD2	CASSDSISRERDNEQFF	TGTGCCAGCAGTGACTCGATATCGCGGGAGCGGGACAATGAGCAGTTCTTC
TRBV7-8	TRBJ2-1	16	few	-	CASSLVDGPTYNEQFF	TGTGCCAGCAGCTTAGTCGACGGCCCGACCTACAATGAGCAGTTCTTC
TRBV20-1	TRBJ1-1	11	few	-	CSAQRDTEAFF	TGCAGTGCACAGCGGGACACTGAAGCTTTCTTT
TRBV9	TRBJ2-7	13	few	-	CASSVKGGNEQYF	TGTGCCAGCAGCGTGAAAGGGGGAAACGAGCAGTACTTC
TRBV6-4	TRBJ2-5	14	few	-	CARGPSGVGETQYF	TGTGCCAGAGGCCCCAGTGGGGTAGGAGAGACCCAGTACTTC